These T cell receptor beta chains were read from a single sample in a study of blood T cell repertoires in COVID-19. Clones were read by immunoSEQ multiplex PCR, and TCRdb kept only the in-frame ones, dropping some. Of 100,000 or so clones listed, roughly 80% are singletons. What was sequenced was peripheral blood. The source is a woman aged 65 to 85 with acute or convalescent COVID-19. CDR3s include the opening cysteine and the closing phenylalanine or tryptophan. The D gene is left open where the match is weak. Clone size, where shown, is once, few, many, or a class for clones that have expanded.

j_call: TRBJ1-1; d_call: NA; clone_size: once; v_call: TRBV5-4; cdr3_aa: CASSLGGRTNTEAFF; cdr3_nt: TGTGCCAGCAGCTTGGGGGGGCGGACCAACACTGAAGCTTTCTTT
j_call: TRBJ2-2; d_call: TRBD2; clone_size: NA; v_call: TRBV19; cdr3_aa: CASITAGGINTGELFF; cdr3_nt: TGTGCCAGTATTACAGCGGGGGGAATCAACACCGGGGAGCTGTTTTTT
j_call: TRBJ1-3; d_call: NA; clone_size: once; v_call: TRBV29-1; cdr3_aa: CSVVSGGGNTIYF; cdr3_nt: TGCAGCGTTGTGTCGGGGGGCGGAAACACCATATATTTT
j_call: TRBJ2-2; d_call: TRBD2; clone_size: NA; v_call: TRBV18; cdr3_aa: CALRRGSNTGELFF; cdr3_nt: TGTGCCCTACGGCGGGGGAGCAACACCGGGGAGCTGTTTTTT
j_call: TRBJ1-5; d_call: TRBD1; clone_size: NA; v_call: TRBV10-1; cdr3_aa: CASSLTGGNQPQHF; cdr3_nt: TGCGCCAGCAGTTTGACAGGGGGGAATCAGCCCCAGCATTTT
j_call: TRBJ2-1; d_call: TRBD2; clone_size: NA; v_call: TRBV6-2/TRBV6-3; cdr3_aa: CASSWDLRGINNEQFF; cdr3_nt: TGTGCCAGCAGTTGGGATTTGCGGGGGATCAACAATGAGCAGTTCTTC
j_call: TRBJ1-1; d_call: NA; clone_size: once; v_call: TRBV7-9; cdr3_aa: CASRTGQNTEAFF; cdr3_nt: TGTGCCAGCAGAACGGGACAGAACACTGAAGCTTTCTTT
j_call: TRBJ1-6; d_call: TRBD1; clone_size: once; v_call: TRBV9; cdr3_aa: CASSPTTGSNSPLHF; cdr3_nt: TGTGCCAGCAGCCCGACGACAGGGAGTAATTCACCCCTCCACTTT
j_call: TRBJ2-7; d_call: NA; clone_size: few; v_call: TRBV14; cdr3_aa: CASSRHYEQYF; cdr3_nt: TGTGCCAGCAGCCGTCACTACGAGCAGTACTTC
j_call: TRBJ1-4; d_call: TRBD1; clone_size: few; v_call: TRBV3-1/TRBV3-2; cdr3_aa: CASSTGGNEKLFF; cdr3_nt: TGTGCCAGCTCTACAGGGGGTAATGAAAAACTGTTTTTT
j_call: TRBJ1-6; d_call: NA; clone_size: NA; v_call: TRBV18; cdr3_aa: CASSPVREGYNSPLHF; cdr3_nt: TGTGCCAGCTCACCAGTCCGGGAGGGGTATAATTCACCCCTCCACTTT
j_call: TRBJ1-2; d_call: NA; clone_size: NA; v_call: TRBV29-1; cdr3_aa: CSVERGYGYTF; cdr3_nt: TGCAGCGTTGAACGGGGGTATGGCTACACCTTC
j_call: TRBJ1-3; d_call: NA; clone_size: NA; v_call: TRBV7-2; cdr3_aa: CASSPLGGNTIYF; cdr3_nt: TGTGCCAGCAGCCCCCTCGGTGGAAACACCATATATTTT
j_call: TRBJ2-1; d_call: TRBD1; clone_size: few; v_call: TRBV4-3; cdr3_aa: CASSQTLTGTGYNEQFF; cdr3_nt: TGCGCCAGCAGCCAAACGCTTACTGGGACAGGGTATAATGAGCAGTTCTTC
j_call: TRBJ1-1; d_call: NA; clone_size: NA; v_call: TRBV5-1; cdr3_aa: CASSELQGRTEAFF; cdr3_nt: TGCGCCAGCAGCGAGTTACAGGGACGCACTGAAGCTTTCTTT
j_call: TRBJ1-2; d_call: NA; clone_size: NA; v_call: TRBV3-1/TRBV3-2; cdr3_aa: CASSQEAVRGYTF; cdr3_nt: TGTGCCAGCAGCCAAGAAGCGGTGCGTGGCTACACCTTC
j_call: TRBJ2-1; d_call: TRBD1; clone_size: NA; v_call: TRBV9; cdr3_aa: CASSVAYRGIYNEQFF; cdr3_nt: TGTGCCAGCAGCGTAGCCTACAGGGGAATCTACAATGAGCAGTTCTTC
j_call: TRBJ2-1; d_call: NA; clone_size: NA; v_call: TRBV29-1; cdr3_aa: CSVDSRNEQFF; cdr3_nt: TGCAGCGTTGATTCTCGGAATGAGCAGTTCTTC
j_call: TRBJ2-3; d_call: NA; clone_size: NA; v_call: TRBV5-1; cdr3_aa: CASSLGRDTDTQYF; cdr3_nt: TGCGCCAGCAGCTTGGGCAGGGACACAGATACGCAGTATTTT
j_call: TRBJ1-4; d_call: TRBD1; clone_size: NA; v_call: TRBV28; cdr3_aa: CASRTPGGTNEKLFF; cdr3_nt: TGTGCCAGCAGGACGCCAGGGGGAACTAATGAAAAACTGTTTTTT
j_call: TRBJ1-3; d_call: NA; clone_size: NA; v_call: TRBV6-5; cdr3_aa: CASSRGGTGNTIYF; cdr3_nt: TGTGCCAGCAGCCGAGGGGGTACTGGAAACACCATATATTTT
j_call: TRBJ1-1; d_call: NA; clone_size: NA; v_call: TRBV18; cdr3_aa: CASSPPLSTAGNTEAFF; cdr3_nt: TGTGCCAGCTCACCACCGCTAAGCACAGCGGGGAACACTGAAGCTTTCTTT
j_call: TRBJ2-1; d_call: TRBD2; clone_size: once; v_call: TRBV6-5; cdr3_aa: CASSYGERGFNEQFF; cdr3_nt: TGTGCCAGCAGTTACGGCGAGCGGGGTTTCAATGAGCAGTTCTTC
j_call: TRBJ1-5; d_call: TRBD1; clone_size: NA; v_call: TRBV28; cdr3_aa: CASSYDRGNQPQHF; cdr3_nt: TGTGCCAGCAGTTACGACAGGGGAAATCAGCCCCAGCATTTT
j_call: TRBJ1-1; d_call: NA; clone_size: NA; v_call: TRBV28; cdr3_aa: CASSRGSVNLAEAFF; cdr3_nt: TGTGCCAGCAGTAGGGGATCGGTTAATCTGGCTGAAGCTTTCTTT
j_call: TRBJ2-5; d_call: NA; clone_size: NA; v_call: TRBV7-8; cdr3_aa: CASKPSGFQETQYF; cdr3_nt: TGTGCCAGCAAACCAAGCGGGTTCCAAGAGACCCAGTACTTC
j_call: TRBJ1-4; d_call: TRBD1; clone_size: NA; v_call: TRBV4-1; cdr3_aa: CASSHKFSGQDATNEKLFF; cdr3_nt: TGCGCCAGCAGCCACAAGTTTTCCGGACAGGATGCAACTAATGAAAAACTGTTTTTT
j_call: TRBJ1-1; d_call: NA; clone_size: NA; v_call: TRBV6-6; cdr3_aa: CASSYPGGAAEAFF; cdr3_nt: TGTGCCAGCAGTTACCCGGGGGGGGCGGCTGAAGCTTTCTTT
j_call: TRBJ1-2; d_call: TRBD1; clone_size: NA; v_call: TRBV4-1; cdr3_aa: CASSQPGQGNYGYTF; cdr3_nt: TGCGCCAGCAGCCAACCGGGACAGGGAAACTATGGCTACACCTTC
j_call: TRBJ2-3; d_call: NA; clone_size: NA; v_call: TRBV7-2; cdr3_aa: CASSFQSGSRTDTQYF; cdr3_nt: TGTGCCAGCAGCTTTCAAAGCGGGTCCCGCACAGATACGCAGTATTTT
j_call: TRBJ1-2; d_call: TRBD1; clone_size: NA; v_call: TRBV28; cdr3_aa: CASRITTGGAFNGYTF; cdr3_nt: TGTGCCAGCAGGATAACAACAGGGGGCGCTTTCAACGGCTACACCTTC
j_call: TRBJ2-3; d_call: NA; clone_size: NA; v_call: TRBV9; cdr3_aa: CASSVDSGGTSTDTQYF; cdr3_nt: TGTGCCAGCAGCGTAGATTCCGGGGGAACTAGCACAGATACGCAGTATTTT
j_call: TRBJ2-7; d_call: NA; clone_size: few; v_call: TRBV6-5; cdr3_aa: CASSPTSYEQYF; cdr3_nt: TGTGCCAGCAGCCCGACTAGCTACGAGCAGTACTTC
j_call: TRBJ2-3; d_call: TRBD2; clone_size: few; v_call: TRBV5-4; cdr3_aa: CASSLVSGLATDTQYF; cdr3_nt: TGTGCCAGCAGCTTGGTCTCAGGACTAGCTACAGATACGCAGTATTTT
j_call: TRBJ1-2; d_call: TRBD1; clone_size: NA; v_call: TRBV5-1; cdr3_aa: CASSLEVGQGAWGYTF; cdr3_nt: TGCGCCAGCAGCTTGGAGGTTGGACAGGGGGCTTGGGGCTACACCTTC
j_call: TRBJ2-3; d_call: NA; clone_size: NA; v_call: TRBV5-1; cdr3_aa: CASSTGGDADTQYF; cdr3_nt: TGCGCCAGCAGTACTGGGGGCGACGCAGATACGCAGTATTTT
j_call: TRBJ2-2; d_call: NA; clone_size: NA; v_call: TRBV11-2; cdr3_aa: CASSSGTGELFF; cdr3_nt: TGTGCCAGCAGTTCGGGAACCGGGGAGCTGTTTTTT
j_call: TRBJ1-1; d_call: NA; clone_size: NA; v_call: TRBV7-7; cdr3_aa: CASSLSRGNEAFF; cdr3_nt: TGTGCCAGCAGCTTATCTAGGGGTAATGAAGCTTTCTTT
j_call: TRBJ2-3; d_call: NA; clone_size: many; v_call: TRBV2; cdr3_aa: CASTFTDTQYF; cdr3_nt: TGTGCCAGCACCTTCACAGATACGCAGTATTTT
j_call: TRBJ2-4; d_call: NA; clone_size: NA; v_call: TRBV28; cdr3_aa: CASSSTRGGKNIQYF; cdr3_nt: TGTGCCAGCAGTTCGACTAGGGGTGGCAAAAACATTCAGTACTTC
j_call: TRBJ1-2; d_call: TRBD1; clone_size: NA; v_call: TRBV28; cdr3_aa: CASSKRPGQVYGYTF; cdr3_nt: TGTGCCAGCAGCAAAAGACCGGGACAGGTCTATGGCTACACCTTC
j_call: TRBJ2-7; d_call: TRBD1; clone_size: NA; v_call: TRBV5-1; cdr3_aa: CASSLRQGYEQYF; cdr3_nt: TGCGCCAGCAGCCTCAGACAGGGGTACGAGCAGTACTTC
j_call: TRBJ1-6; d_call: TRBD1; clone_size: NA; v_call: TRBV30; cdr3_aa: CAWSGDRVMRNSPLHF; cdr3_nt: TGTGCCTGGAGTGGGGACAGGGTGATGCGTAATTCACCCCTCCACTTT
j_call: TRBJ1-4; d_call: NA; clone_size: NA; v_call: TRBV5-4; cdr3_aa: CAYGGSPPNEKLFF; cdr3_nt: TGTGCTTACGGGGGTTCACCGCCTAATGAAAAACTGTTTTTT
j_call: TRBJ2-5; d_call: NA; clone_size: NA; v_call: TRBV5-4; cdr3_aa: CASSLRQAQETQYF; cdr3_nt: TGTGCCAGCAGCTTGAGACAGGCACAAGAGACCCAGTACTTC
j_call: TRBJ1-5; d_call: NA; clone_size: NA; v_call: TRBV6-2/TRBV6-3; cdr3_aa: CASSKDGQYQPQHF; cdr3_nt: TGTGCCAGCAGTAAGGACGGACAATATCAGCCCCAGCATTTT
j_call: TRBJ2-3; d_call: TRBD2; clone_size: NA; v_call: TRBV6-5; cdr3_aa: CASGGLAGSTDTQYF; cdr3_nt: TGTGCCAGCGGGGGACTAGCGGGAAGCACAGATACGCAGTATTTT
j_call: TRBJ1-2; d_call: NA; clone_size: few; v_call: TRBV27; cdr3_aa: CASSHRTENMAGYTF; cdr3_nt: TGTGCCAGCAGTCACCGGACAGAGAATATGGCTGGCTACACCTTC
j_call: TRBJ2-3; d_call: TRBD1; clone_size: NA; v_call: TRBV9; cdr3_aa: CASSVGTGILSSTDTQYF; cdr3_nt: TGTGCCAGCAGCGTAGGGACAGGGATTTTATCTAGCACAGATACGCAGTATTTT
j_call: TRBJ1-1; d_call: NA; clone_size: NA; v_call: TRBV19; cdr3_aa: CASTNHRADSTEAFF; cdr3_nt: TGTGCCAGTACCAACCATAGGGCAGACAGCACTGAAGCTTTCTTT
j_call: TRBJ1-1; d_call: NA; clone_size: NA; v_call: TRBV7-9; cdr3_aa: CASSLDRDGVYTEAFF; cdr3_nt: TGTGCCAGCAGCTTAGACAGGGACGGAGTTTACACTGAAGCTTTCTTT
j_call: TRBJ1-2; d_call: NA; clone_size: once; v_call: TRBV25-1; cdr3_aa: CASSEPPVSGYTF; cdr3_nt: TGTGCCAGCAGTGAACCCCCGGTGAGTGGCTACACCTTC
j_call: TRBJ2-5; d_call: NA; clone_size: NA; v_call: TRBV5-6; cdr3_aa: CASSLRGQETQYF; cdr3_nt: TGTGCCAGCAGCTTGAGAGGTCAAGAGACCCAGTACTTC
j_call: TRBJ1-5; d_call: NA; clone_size: NA; v_call: TRBV3-1/TRBV3-2; cdr3_aa: CASSQGGNQPQHF; cdr3_nt: TGTGCCAGCAGCCAAGGAGGGAATCAGCCCCAGCATTTT
j_call: TRBJ2-3; d_call: TRBD2; clone_size: NA; v_call: TRBV7-3; cdr3_aa: CASSSGLGGGGGFSTDTQYF; cdr3_nt: TGTGCCAGCAGCTCGGGACTAGGGGGGGGCGGCGGGTTCAGCACAGATACGCAGTATTTT
j_call: TRBJ2-3; d_call: NA; clone_size: once; v_call: TRBV12-3/TRBV12-4; cdr3_aa: CASRSITDTQYF; cdr3_nt: TGTGCCAGCAGGAGTATCACAGATACGCAGTATTTT
j_call: TRBJ2-2; d_call: NA; clone_size: NA; v_call: TRBV11-2; cdr3_aa: CASSLSWATNTGELFF; cdr3_nt: TGTGCCAGCAGCTTATCGTGGGCTACGAACACCGGGGAGCTGTTTTTT
j_call: TRBJ1-6; d_call: TRBD1; clone_size: NA; v_call: TRBV14; cdr3_aa: CASSHRQGSYNSPLHF; cdr3_nt: TGTGCCAGCAGCCATAGACAGGGGAGCTATAATTCACCCCTCCACTTT